These 15 T cell receptor beta chains were all obtained from the same sample, sequenced in a study of spatial heterogeneity in lung cancer. TCRdb independently ran MiXCR on the 5' RACE reads; one entry per CDR3 protein. Among some 7,800 distinct CDR3 sequences listed, about 9.1% were seen once. Documented time point: sample taken at primary tumor resection. The source was PBMCs, collected at surgery. Source of these receptors: a male donor with early-stage non-small cell lung cancer.

The chain recombines TRBV5-4 with TRBJ2-2; 9 bases map to TRBD1. The V gene end was trimmed by 0 bases and the J gene end by 4 bases; junction bases not matched to a gene: 4. Germline V gene data show CDR1 as SGHNT and CDR2 as YYREEE (reference sequence). The CDR3 loop spans 16 amino acids. This chain's CDR3 is CASSLDRGPPTGELFF. As DNA, the CDR3 is TGTGCCAGCAGCTTGGACAGGGGGCCCCCCACCGGGGAGCTGTTTTTT. Full variable domain (rest looked up from reference TRBV5-4 and TRBJ2-2): ETGVTQSPTHLIKTRGQQVTLRCSSQSGHNTVSWYQQALGQGPQFIFQYYREEENGRGNFPPRFSGLQFPNYSSELNVNALELDDSALYLCASSLDRGPPTGELFFGEGSRLTVL.

In its sample, this clonotype was seen many times. The chain carries TRBV7-8 and TRBJ2-7, with D tentatively TRBD1 (6 bases). Germline V gives CDR1 SGHVS, CDR2 FQNEAQ. V lost 5 bases, J lost 12 bases, and 17 bases lay in between. The CDR3 has 12 residues. The CDR3 DNA sequence: TGTGCCAGCAGCGAGCAAACAGGGTACCTGTACTTC. It is translated as CASSEQTGYLYF. Combining the CDR3 with reference TRBV7-8 and TRBJ2-7 gives the whole variable domain GAGVSQSPRYKVAKRGQDVALRCDPISGHVSLFWYQQALGQGPEFLTYFQNEAQLDKSGLPSDRFFAERPEGSVSTLKIQRTQQEDSAVYLCASSEQTGYLYFGPGTRLTVT.

This clonotype showed up many times. The CDR3 DNA is TGTGCCAGCAGTTACTCGCCTGGATCGCCCGGGGAGCTGTTTTTT. Its protein is CASSYSPGSPGELFF. This chain joins TRBV6-5 and TRBJ2-2; D uncertain. With 0 bases removed from V and 6 bases from J, the gap between germline ends came to 11 bases. This CDR3 region has 15 residues. Germline-derived CDR1 and CDR2 are MNHEY and SVGAGI.

This clonotype showed up many times. The chain links TRBV20-1 to TRBJ1-6; TRBD1 might be the D (5 bases). Trimming took 0 bases from V and 9 from J, leaving 15 bases between them. The V gene's germline CDR1 is DFQATT and CDR2 SNEGSKA (reference sequence). The CDR3 is 15 amino acids. The DNA for the CDR3 is TGCAGTGCTAGAGAGGGACTAGGAGGGAGTTCACCCCTCCACTTT. It encodes CSAREGLGGSSPLHF.

This clonotype was recorded many times. The V and J genes are TRBV5-1 and TRBJ2-7, with D possibly being TRBD1 (6 bases). V lost 2 bases and J 7 bases, leaving 10 bases between the germline ends. Germline V gives CDR1 SGHRS, CDR2 YFSETQ. The CDR3 is 12 residues long. The CDR3 DNA is TGCGCCAGCAGCTTACAGGGTCGTGAGCAGTACTTC. Amino acid sequence: CASSLQGREQYF.

This clonotype was counted many times. The chain has TRBV5-1 and TRBJ2-3; 10 bases fit TRBD2. The CDR3 contains 17 residues. The J segment lost 4 bases and the V segment lost 2 bases, leaving 10 bases of the junction unmatched. CDR1 and CDR2 from the germline V gene are SGHRS and YFSETQ. CDR3 sequence: CASSFQTASGSPDTQYF. CDR3 coding DNA: TGCGCCAGCAGCTTTCAGACGGCTAGCGGGAGCCCAGATACGCAGTATTTT.

The gene calls are TRBV3-1 and TRBJ1-1; D ambiguous. This CDR3 region has 14 residues. The germline CDR1 and CDR2 sequences are LGHDT and YNNKEL (reference sequence). Trimming cost V 4 bases and J 1 base, with 10 bases left between them. This chain's CDR3 is CASSLRLANTEAFF. In nucleotides, the CDR3 is TGTGCCAGCAGCCTGCGGCTGGCGAACACTGAAGCTTTCTTT.

V gene TRBV7-7 combines with J gene TRBJ2-1; 12 bases match TRBD2. CDR3 size: 17 residues. Losses at the gene ends were 5 bases for V and 3 bases for J; bases not matched to a gene: 8. Germline V lookup: CDR1 SSHAT, CDR2 FNYEAQ (reference sequence). CDR3 in amino acids: CASSAWGGLAGYNEQFF. The CDR3 DNA reads as TGTGCCAGCAGCGCCTGGGGGGGACTAGCGGGCTACAATGAGCAGTTCTTC. Looking up the rest from reference TRBV7-7 and TRBJ2-1 gives the full variable domain: GAGVSQSPRYKVTKRGQDVTLRCDPISSHATLYWYQQALGQGPEFLTYFNYEAQPDKSGLPSDRFSAERPEGSISTLTIQRTEQRDSAMYRCASSAWGGLAGYNEQFFGPGTRLTVL.

This clonotype rates as large. The chain is built from TRBV4-3 and TRBJ2-7, with D possibly TRBD1 on 5 matching bases. Germline V CDR1 and CDR2: LGHNA, YSLEER. The V and J ends lost 2 bases and 5 bases respectively, with 13 bases between them. The CDR3 sequence is 14 residues long. The chain's CDR3 is CASSQMGRVDEQYF. CDR3 nucleotides: TGCGCCAGCAGCCAAATGGGCAGGGTGGACGAGCAGTACTTC.

This clonotype was counted many times. The CDR3 nucleotides are TGTGCCAGCAGCCAAGTTTGGCCATACACAGATACGCAGTATTTT. It codes for CASSQVWPYTDTQYF. V usage is TRBV3-1 and J usage is TRBJ2-3; no clear D gene. Germline-derived CDR1 and CDR2 are LGHDT and YNNKEL (reference sequence). Between the trimmed V and J ends, which lost 1 base and 2 bases, there was a span of 10 bases. The CDR3 has 15 residues.

The table lists this clonotype with many counts. The rearrangement uses TRBV20-1 and TRBJ2-1; a possible D gene is TRBD2 (6 bases). CDR1 and CDR2 from the germline V gene are DFQATT and SNEGSKA (reference sequence). The CDR3 spans 13 residues. The ends were cut back, 6 bases at V and 7 bases at J, with 16 bases in the middle. The CDR3 nucleotides read TGCAGTGCCCCGGAGGGTAAAGGTAATGAGCAGTTCTTC. This gives the protein CSAPEGKGNEQFF.

At least ten counts were recorded for this clonotype. The genes are TRBV19 and TRBJ2-3; 7 nucleotides agree with TRBD2. The J segment lost 0 bases and the V segment lost 4 bases, leaving 4 bases of the junction unmatched. Germline loops: CDR1 LNHDA, CDR2 SQIVND (reference sequence). This CDR3 comprises 15 residues. The CDR3 region is CASSRSSGSTDTQYF. CDR3 DNA: TGTGCCAGTAGTAGGTCTAGCGGTAGCACAGATACGCAGTATTTT.

This clonotype was recorded many times. The chain uses TRBV5-1 and TRBJ1-2, with D perhaps TRBD1 (6 bases). The CDR3 has 14 amino acids. Per the germline V gene, CDR1 is SGHRS and CDR2 is YFSETQ. Between the trimmed V and J ends, which lost 0 bases and 7 bases, there was a span of 13 bases. The CDR3 loop is CASSLGAGEAGYTF. Here the CDR3 DNA reads TGCGCCAGCAGCTTGGGTGCAGGGGAGGCTGGCTACACCTTC.

The chain joins TRBV29-1 to TRBJ2-3, with 15 bases aligning to TRBD2. V was pared by 2 bases and J by 4 bases, with 7 bases of the junction left unmatched. The CDR3 extends over 17 amino acids. Germline CDR1 SQVTM, CDR2 ANQGSEA. CDR3 loop: CSVELGLAGGPPDTQYF. The DNA for the CDR3 is TGCAGCGTTGAATTAGGACTAGCGGGAGGGCCCCCAGATACGCAGTATTTT.

This clonotype was detected ten times or more. CDR3 region: CASSPEASGGNQPQHF. CDR3 bases: TGTGCCAGCAGCCCAGAAGCCTCCGGAGGCAATCAGCCCCAGCATTTT. This rearrangement joins TRBV9 to TRBJ1-5; D is undetermined. The germline V gene has CDR1 SGDLS and CDR2 YYNGEE. V was pared by 4 bases and J by 2 bases, with 16 bases between. This CDR3 is 16 amino acids long.